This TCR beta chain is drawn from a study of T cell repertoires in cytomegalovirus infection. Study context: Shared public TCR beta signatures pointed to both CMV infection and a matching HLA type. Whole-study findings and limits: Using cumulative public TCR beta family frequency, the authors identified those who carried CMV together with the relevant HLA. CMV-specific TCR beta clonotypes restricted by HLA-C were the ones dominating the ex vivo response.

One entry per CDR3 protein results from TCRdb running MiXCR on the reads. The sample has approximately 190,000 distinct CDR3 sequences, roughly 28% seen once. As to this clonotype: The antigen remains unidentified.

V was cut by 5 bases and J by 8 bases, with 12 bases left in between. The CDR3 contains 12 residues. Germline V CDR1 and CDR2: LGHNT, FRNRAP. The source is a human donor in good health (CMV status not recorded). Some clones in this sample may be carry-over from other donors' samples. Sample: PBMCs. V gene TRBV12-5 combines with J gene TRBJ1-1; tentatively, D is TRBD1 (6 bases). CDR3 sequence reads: CASGIDRTEAFF. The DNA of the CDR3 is TGTGCTAGTGGTATCGACAGGACCGAAGCTTTCTTT. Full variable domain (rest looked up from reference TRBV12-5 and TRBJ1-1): DARVTQTPRHKVTEMGQEVTMRCQPILGHNTVFWYRQTMMQGLELLAYFRNRAPLDDSGMPKDRFSAEMPDATLATLKIQPSEPRDSAVYFCASGIDRTEAFFGQGTRLTVV.